The sequence of this TCR beta chain was determined in a study of blood T cell repertoires in COVID-19. The overall study: Material from acute and convalescent COVID-19 was sourced from the United States, Italy and Spain. PBMCs, B-cell-depleted T cells, or T cells provided the cDNA or gDNA that made up the material.

Germline V CDR1 and CDR2: SGHRS, YFSETQ. The CDR3 loop spans 13 amino acids. The germline V and J ends were trimmed by 2 bases and 5 bases, with 10 bases remaining between them. Original methodology: Quantification of nucleated cells was approximated via reference gene primer amplification. Assay: immunoSEQ multiplex PCR; the TCRdb copy retains only in-frame clones and omits some. V and J calls and clone size are given by that table; D and trimming were obtained from the DNA. The top ten clones hold approximately 1.9% of a sample with around 240,000 clones, roughly 79% of them seen once. This chain uses TRBV5-1 with TRBJ2-5, with D possibly being TRBD2 (5 bases). The sequence came from a woman aged 80 or over with acute or convalescent COVID-19. What was sequenced was peripheral blood. This CDR3 reads CASSFQRDETQYF. The CDR3 DNA is TGCGCCAGCAGCTTTCAGAGGGATGAGACCCAGTACTTC.